The following is a T cell receptor (beta chain) sequence with its context. Its matching antigen is unknown. It was with 60 Vbeta and 13 Jbeta primers that the PCR ran. Assay: immunoSEQ multiplex PCR; the TCRdb copy retains only in-frame clones and omits some. The sample includes 150,000 to 200,000 clones, roughly 79% of them seen just once. The data are from a study of cytomegalovirus exposure and HLA in healthy donors. Overall study: Unique TCRs numbering around 80 million, obtained from HLA-typed donors, made up an early data release.

The CDR3 runs 15 residues. V shed 1 base, J shed 7 bases, and the junction held 10 bases outside the gene matches. Germline V lookup: CDR1 SEHNR, CDR2 FQNEAQ (reference sequence). Whole-study findings and limits: As a later analysis showed, a missense DCLRE1C variant was linked to trimming of TCR beta V- and J-genes.

This sequence originates from a middle-aged man in good health and CMV-seropositive. Sample: PBMCs. The chain joins TRBV7-9 to TRBJ2-7; 7 bases are a match to TRBD2. The CDR3 reads CASSLDLAAAGEQYF. The CDR3 nucleotides are TGTGCCAGCAGCTTAGATCTAGCGGCGGCAGGGGAGCAGTACTTC.